This record looks at one T cell receptor (beta chain) sequence and its context. The antigen is not known. The sample belongs to a study of cytomegalovirus exposure and HLA in healthy donors. Both 60 Vbeta primers and 13 Jbeta primers went into the PCR. Assay: immunoSEQ multiplex PCR; the TCRdb copy retains only in-frame clones and omits some. The sample lists 190,000 or so clones; approximately 80% were seen once. The CDR3 covers 15 residues. Germline trimming cut 1 base from V and 9 bases from J; bases unmatched to any gene: 6. Germline V gives CDR1 SGHNT, CDR2 YENEEA. Study conclusions and caveats: A later analysis showed HLA-associated TCR beta chains outstripping equally common others in clonal expansion.

This rearrangement joins TRBV11-3 to TRBJ2-1; 10 bases are a match to TRBD2. Material for sequencing was PBMCs. The sequence was collected from a boy younger than 18 in good health and CMV-seronegative. DNA for the CDR3: TGTGCCAGCAGCTTAGTAGCGGGGGGCCGGGGTGAGCAGTTCTTC. This codes for CASSLVAGGRGEQFF.